The source of this T cell receptor (beta chain) is a study of cytomegalovirus exposure and HLA in healthy donors. For this clone: Its antigen is still unknown.

Researchers ran the PCR with 60 Vbeta and 13 Jbeta primers. TCRdb's copy holds only in-frame clones and misses some; the assay was immunoSEQ multiplex PCR. The repertoire has over 100,000 clones, around 80% of them found once; the top ten carry 2.5% to 3.5%. The CDR3 contains 13 residues. Germline CDR1 reads MNHNY; CDR2 reads SVGAGI (reference sequence). The V gene end was trimmed by 6 bases and the J gene end by 9 bases; junction bases not matched to a gene: 6. Findings of the study overall: Despite most TCR sequences being rare, some public TCRs occurred in many donors. Some V segments, TRBV6-2 and TRBV6-3 among them, were indistinguishable and were therefore excluded.

Sequenced material: PBMCs. The source of this sequence is a woman aged 18-30 years in good health and CMV-seropositive. The gene calls are TRBV6-6 and TRBJ2-1; TRBD1 matches 9 bases. In DNA, the CDR3 is TGTGCCAGCAGAGGGGGACAGGGCGGTGAGCAGTTCTTC. As protein: CASRGGQGGEQFF.